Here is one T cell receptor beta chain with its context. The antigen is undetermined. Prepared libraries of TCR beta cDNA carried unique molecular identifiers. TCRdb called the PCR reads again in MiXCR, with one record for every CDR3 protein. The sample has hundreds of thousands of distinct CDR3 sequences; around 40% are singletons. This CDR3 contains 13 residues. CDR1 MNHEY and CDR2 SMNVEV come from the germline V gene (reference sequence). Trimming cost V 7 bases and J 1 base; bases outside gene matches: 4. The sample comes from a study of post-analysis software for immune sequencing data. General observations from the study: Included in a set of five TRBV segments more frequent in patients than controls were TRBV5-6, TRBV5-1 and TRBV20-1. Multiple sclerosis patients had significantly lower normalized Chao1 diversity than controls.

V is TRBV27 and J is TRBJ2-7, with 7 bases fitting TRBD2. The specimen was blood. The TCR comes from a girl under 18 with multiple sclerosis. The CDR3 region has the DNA TGTGCCAGCATAGCTAGCGGTTCCTACGAGCAGTACTTC. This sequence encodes CASIASGSYEQYF.